This T cell receptor (beta chain) was sequenced for a study of beta chain features in type 1 diabetes. Study at large: Age, gender and cell yields were alike across patients and healthy donors. Study conclusions and caveats: Unsettled here was the matter of whether HLA type influences TCRB rearrangement. Cells expressing TCR highly could be over-represented by cDNA sequencing.

A remark on this clone: Its antigen is not known.

V was clipped by 2 bases and J by 4 bases, with 8 bases between them. There are 12 residues in the CDR3. Germline V gives CDR1 GTSNPN, CDR2 SVGIG (reference sequence). The investigators reverse transcribed all of the isolated RNA, so they sequenced expressed TCRB transcripts. Deep immunoSEQ sequencing covered naive, central memory and regulatory T cell samples. Assay: immunoSEQ multiplex PCR; the TCRdb copy retains only in-frame clones and omits some. The profile covers just over 600,000 clones, with around a sixth appearing a single time and 0.093% taken by the ten largest. The material sequenced was naive CD4+ T cells from blood. The V and J genes are TRBV30 and TRBJ1-1; D remains unclear. This receptor was identified in a man aged 18 to 29 in good health. The CDR3 loop is CAWSRVRTEAFF. CDR3 nucleotide sequence: TGTGCCTGGAGTAGGGTTCGCACTGAAGCTTTCTTT. Variable domain in full (rest from reference TRBV30 and TRBJ1-1): SQTIHQWPATLVQPVGSPLSLECTVEGTSNPNLYWYRQAAGRGLQLLFYSVGIGQISSEVPQNLSASRPQDRQFILSSKKLLLSDSGFYLCAWSRVRTEAFFGQGTRLTVV.